These 14 T cell receptor beta chains came from one sample sequenced in a study of blood T cell repertoires in COVID-19. Produced via immunoSEQ multiplex PCR; TCRdb's table is partial and in-frame only. This table holds around 180,000 clones, around 88% found once. Sequencing was carried out using peripheral blood. These receptors were obtained from a woman aged 25 to 45 with acute or convalescent COVID-19.

This clone was picked up a small number of times. The sample has other DNA sequences that encode this CDR3 too. The V call is TRBV6-5, the J call TRBJ2-3; maybe TRBD2 (5 bases). Germline CDR1 reads MNHEY; CDR2 reads SVGAGI. This CDR3 has 13 residues. V was clipped by 3 bases and J by 3 bases, with 7 bases between them. In nucleotides, the CDR3 is TGTGCCAGCAGTTATCCGGGGACAGATACGCAGTATTTT. It is translated as CASSYPGTDTQYF.

The CDR3 protein is CASSQQRGTDTQYF. The CDR3 coding sequence is TGTGCCAGCAGCCAGCAGCGGGGCACAGATACGCAGTATTTT. The J gene is TRBJ2-3, the V gene TRBV4-2; tentatively, D is TRBD2 (6 bases). This CDR3 comprises 14 residues. V lost 3 bases to trimming and J lost 1 base, with 8 bases between them. Germline values: CDR1 LGHNA, CDR2 YNFKEQ.

The chain joins TRBV5-1 to TRBJ2-5, with 11 nucleotides matching TRBD1. In germline, CDR1 is SGHRS, CDR2 YFSETQ. The CDR3 length is 15 residues. J gave up 9 bases and V 4 bases, and 11 bases lay outside the gene matches. CDR3 DNA: TGCGCCAGCAGCGACGGACAGGGGGCCCAGAGCGCCCAGTACTTC. Encoded protein: CASSDGQGAQSAQYF.

The chain carries TRBV7-2 and TRBJ2-1, with TRBD2 as a possible D gene (6 bases). Per germline, CDR1 SGHTA and CDR2 FQGNSA. CDR3 length: 16 residues. V dropped 0 bases and J dropped 4 bases, with 13 bases sitting between them. The CDR3 reads CASSLALGSGYNEQFF. In DNA form, the CDR3 reads TGTGCCAGCAGCTTAGCCCTGGGAAGCGGGTACAATGAGCAGTTCTTC.

This clone was counted once. The rearrangement links TRBV24-1 to TRBJ2-1; 11 bases align to TRBD2. Germline V gene sequence: CDR1 KGHDR, CDR2 SFDVKD. The CDR3 extends over 15 amino acids. Trimming took 5 bases from V and 9 from J; bases not matched to a gene: 8. CDR3 nucleotide sequence: TGTGCCACCAGTGGGATACTAGCGGGAGAATTTGAGCAGTTCTTC. It yields the protein CATSGILAGEFEQFF.

V and J are TRBV5-1 and TRBJ1-6; a possible D gene is TRBD1 (5 bases). The V end was cut by 3 bases, the J end by 9 bases, with 13 bases between. The CDR3 totals 14 residues. Germline lookup yields CDR1 SGHRS and CDR2 YFSETQ. This CDR3 is CASSSDRPSSPLHF. In nucleotides, the CDR3 is TGCGCCAGCAGCTCTGACAGACCAAGTTCACCCCTCCACTTT. The full variable domain, rest sourced from reference TRBV5-1 and TRBJ1-6, is KAGVTQTPRYLIKTRGQQVTLSCSPISGHRSVSWYQQTPGQGLQFLFEYFSETQRNKGNFPGRFSGRQFSNSRSEMNVSTLELGDSALYLCASSSDRPSSPLHFGNGTRLTVT.

This clone was counted once. The V call is TRBV6-5, the J call TRBJ1-6; possibly TRBD1 for D (5 bases). The V gene lost 8 bases and the J gene lost 10 bases, with 15 bases spanning the gap. Looked up from germline, CDR1 is MNHEY and CDR2 is SVGAGI. The CDR3 runs 13 residues. The CDR3 is CASFQGIGSPLHF. In nucleotides, the CDR3 is TGTGCCAGCTTTCAGGGCATAGGATCACCCCTCCACTTT.

This sequence joins TRBV7-2 and TRBJ1-1; D not resolved. The CDR3 extends over 13 amino acids. The germline V gene encodes CDR1 SGHTA and CDR2 FQGNSA. The ends were cut back, 1 base at V and 11 bases at J, with 14 bases in the middle. The CDR3 spells CASSLVQSRRAFF. DNA for the CDR3: TGTGCCAGCAGCTTAGTACAGTCGAGAAGGGCTTTCTTT.

Details on this clone: The junction departs from the called germline gene at one end, perhaps through a read error. The chain carries TRBV6-4 and TRBJ1-3; unclear D gene. Per germline, CDR1 MRHNA and CDR2 SNTAGT. The length of the CDR3 is 12 residues. The CDR3 is CASSFGARQRDF. CDR3 nucleotide sequence: TGTGCCAGCAGTTTCGGAGCCCGCCAGAGGGATTTT.

The gene calls are TRBV4-2 and TRBJ1-1; no reliable D call. Germline assignment: CDR1 LGHNA and CDR2 YNFKEQ. Trimming removed 0 bases at V and 4 bases at J, with 6 bases between. This CDR3 spans 13 amino acids. Here the CDR3 reads CASSQDGGTEAFF. The CDR3 DNA follows: TGTGCCAGCAGCCAAGATGGCGGCACTGAAGCTTTCTTT.

This clone was seen once. V usage is TRBV28 and J usage is TRBJ1-5; no firm D call. V was cut by 4 bases and J by 7 bases, with 14 bases left in between. This CDR3 has 14 residues. The germline CDR1 and CDR2 sequences are MDHEN and SYDVKM. The DNA for the CDR3 is TGTGCCAGCAGTTCACTGAGGGTAGAGCAGCCCCAGCATTTT. It is translated as CASSSLRVEQPQHF.

This clone showed up just a few times. The chain couples TRBV30 to TRBJ2-5, with D perhaps matching TRBD1 (6 bases). Germline loops: CDR1 GTSNPN, CDR2 SVGIG (reference sequence). The V end lost 1 base, the J end lost 7 bases, and 16 bases lay between the germline ends. This CDR3 is 14 amino acids long. CDR3 region: CAWSAGTPVGTQYF. The CDR3 DNA is TGTGCCTGGAGTGCCGGGACACCGGTTGGGACCCAGTACTTC.

This chain links TRBV2 with TRBJ2-1, with a tentative D call TRBD2 (6 bases). This CDR3 region has 14 residues. V was pared by 3 bases and J by 4 bases, with 10 bases between. The germline gives CDR1 SNHLY, CDR2 FYNNEI. The CDR3 protein is CASSEGLAYNEQFF. The CDR3 coding sequence is TGTGCCAGCAGTGAGGGACTCGCTTACAATGAGCAGTTCTTC.

In its sample, this clone was seen once. This chain connects TRBV7-6 to TRBJ2-2, with 9 bases fitting TRBD2. CDR1 and CDR2 (germline): SGHVS, FNYEAQ. The CDR3 loop spans 18 amino acids. The V and J ends lost 1 base and 5 bases, in that order; junction bases with no gene match: 11. CDR3 loop: CASSLEGLAGAGTGELFF. DNA of the CDR3: TGTGCCAGCAGCTTAGAGGGACTAGCAGGGGCCGGGACCGGGGAGCTGTTTTTT.